This record covers a single TCR beta chain. This receptor's antigen is unknown. No base quality information exists; no much larger clone differs at one position. TCRbeta CDR3 regions were amplified from genomic DNA by means of the immunoSEQ Assay, a bias-controlled multiplex PCR. From the authors' description of their analysis: Within the assay, amplification of reference gene primers was used to estimate how many nucleated cells each sample contained. To quantify the absolute abundance of each unique TCRbeta CDR3 rearrangement, sequence reads were collapsed and filtered. For each sample, productive Simpson clonality was calculated as the square root of Simpson's diversity index across productive rearrangements. TCRdb obtained this table from immuneACCESS and retained in-frame rearrangements with V and J assigned. These tables miss some clones; where compared with another copy, unresolved V genes account for less than half of the shortfall, and the remainder is unexplained. V and J calls and clone size are as listed in that table; D and trimming were resolved from the DNA. The sample table shows approximately 300,000 clones, and around 86% are seen once. The ten largest make up more than 9% of the sample.

These data come from a study of blood T cell repertoires in COVID-19 (dated by TCRdb to about 2020). With regard to the full study: Collaborator samples came from the United States, Italy and Spain and covered acute and convalescent phases of COVID-19. The material from the prospective study consisted of cDNA or gDNA derived from T cells, B-cell-depleted T cells, or PBMCs. Deeply sampled blood TCRbeta repertoires from subjects exposed to, actively infected with, or recovered from COVID-19 were included in the dataset. A freely available public database, intended as a resource for researchers studying the immune response to SARS-CoV-2, is where the repertoires were released. The samples were drawn from the first 160 participants of the ongoing ImmuneRACE study and from 1,254 subjects provided by 6 global collaborators. Nearly every sample came with metadata listing a de-identified subject ID, COVID-19 status, age in years and sex. HLA class I and class II types, where available, came from metadata supplied by the sample provider rather than from assay-based typing.

V is cut by 4 bases and J by 3 bases, and the space between the germline ends is 13 bases. The CDR3 has 15 amino acids, counting the end cysteine and phenylalanine. Only the CDR3 portion is preserved as DNA: 45 bases, with reading frame beginning at the first base. Per the germline V gene (reference sequence), MNHEY is the CDR1 and SMNVEV is the CDR2. Study-wide conclusions, independent of this receptor: The amount of clinical and demographic metadata varied by source and participant and was provided uncurated.

Enrolling through a virtual design, the prospective study's participants ranged in age from roughly 18 to 89 years and lived across roughly 24 United States geographic areas. To assign participants to cohorts, the prospective study relied on clinical history that participants themselves reported in a screening survey and a study questionnaire. For ImmuneRACE Cohort 3, a participant was defined as recovered based on two consecutive negative NP/OP PCR tests, clearance by a healthcare professional, or resolution of symptoms. Mobile phlebotomists in the prospective study collected whole blood, serum and a nasopharyngeal or oropharyngeal swab from every participant. Additional blood draws and questionnaires over an approximately two-month period could optionally be provided by prospective study participants. Before DNA extraction, blood samples from the prospective study were shipped at room temperature or frozen.

The receptor was derived from a woman between 18 and 30 years old who had recovered from COVID-19. The sample comprised PBMCs or T cells enriched from blood (not recorded which). The chain is assembled from TRBV27 and TRBJ2-1; no confident D gene assignment can be made. The bases read TGTGCCAGCAGTTCCGTCCCCCCTTACTACAATGAGCAGTTCTTC. Translation gives CASSSVPPYYNEQFF.